This T cell receptor beta chain was profiled in a study of metastatic and nonmetastatic thyroid tumors. Concerning this clone itself: Its antigen is not identified.

Germline V gene data show CDR1 as SGHVS and CDR2 as FQNEAQ. V was clipped by 1 base and J by 4 bases, with 7 bases between them. The CDR3 contains 14 residues. Findings of the study overall: In both blood and tumor samples, TCR beta diversity was reported significantly higher for malignant than benign nodules.

Original analysis: CDR3 differences across clinicopathological groups were used to build a distant-metastasis classifier for papillary thyroid cancer. TCRdb re-clonotyped the PCR reads through MiXCR. The V and J calls, along with clone size, are taken from TCRdb and not from the paper's own processing. The repertoire holds roughly 20,000 clones, with around 20% as singletons. Among the patients, none had received any treatment before thyroid surgery. The chain carries TRBV7-8 and TRBJ1-4; the D is unclear. This sequence was found in a male donor with papillary thyroid cancer or a benign thyroid nodule (not recorded which). Some clones in this sample may be carry-over from other donors' samples. Sequencing used adjacent normal tissue. This chain's CDR3 is CASSLGRFNEKLFF. The CDR3 DNA is TGTGCCAGCAGCTTAGGGCGGTTTAATGAAAAACTGTTTTTT. Drawing the rest from reference TRBV7-8 and TRBJ1-4, the complete variable domain is GAGVSQSPRYKVAKRGQDVALRCDPISGHVSLFWYQQALGQGPEFLTYFQNEAQLDKSGLPSDRFFAERPEGSVSTLKIQRTQQEDSAVYLCASSLGRFNEKLFFGSGTQLSVL.